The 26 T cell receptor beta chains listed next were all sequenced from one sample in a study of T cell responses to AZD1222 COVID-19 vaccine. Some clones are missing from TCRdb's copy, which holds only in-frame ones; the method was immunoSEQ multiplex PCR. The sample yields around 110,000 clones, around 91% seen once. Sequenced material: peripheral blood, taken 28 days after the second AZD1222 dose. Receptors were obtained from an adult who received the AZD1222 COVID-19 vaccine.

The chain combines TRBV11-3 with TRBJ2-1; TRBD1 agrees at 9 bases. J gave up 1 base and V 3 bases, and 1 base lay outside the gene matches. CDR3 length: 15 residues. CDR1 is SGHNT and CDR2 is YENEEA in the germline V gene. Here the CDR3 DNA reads TGTGCCAGCAGCTTCGGGACAGGGTCCTACAATGAGCAGTTCTTC. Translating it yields CASSFGTGSYNEQFF.

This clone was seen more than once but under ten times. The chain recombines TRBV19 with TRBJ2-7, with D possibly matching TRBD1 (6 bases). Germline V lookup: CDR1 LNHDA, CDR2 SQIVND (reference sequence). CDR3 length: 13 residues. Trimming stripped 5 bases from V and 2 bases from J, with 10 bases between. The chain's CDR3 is CASSLQGPYEQYF. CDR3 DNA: TGTGCCAGTAGTCTACAGGGTCCCTACGAGCAGTACTTC. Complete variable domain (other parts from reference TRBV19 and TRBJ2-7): DGGITQSPKYLFRKEGQNVTLSCEQNLNHDAMYWYRQDPGQGLRLIYYSQIVNDFQKGDIAEGYSVSREKKESFPLTVTSAQKNPTAFYLCASSLQGPYEQYFGPGTRLTVT.

The CDR3 spells CASRPTGGSGYTF. CDR3 bases: TGTGCCAGCAGGCCCACAGGGGGATCCGGCTACACCTTC. This chain connects TRBV6-5 to TRBJ1-2, with 8 bases aligning to TRBD1. The CDR3 spans 13 residues. With V trimmed by 6 bases and J by 8 bases, 8 bases remained unmatched. The germline CDR1 and CDR2 sequences are MNHEY and SVGAGI.

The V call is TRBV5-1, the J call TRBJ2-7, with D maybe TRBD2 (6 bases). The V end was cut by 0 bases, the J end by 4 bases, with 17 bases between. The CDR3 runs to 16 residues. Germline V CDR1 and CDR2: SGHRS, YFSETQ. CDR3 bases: TGCGCCAGCAGCTTGGGACTAGTCTATGGAGGGTACGAGCAGTACTTC. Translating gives CASSLGLVYGGYEQYF.

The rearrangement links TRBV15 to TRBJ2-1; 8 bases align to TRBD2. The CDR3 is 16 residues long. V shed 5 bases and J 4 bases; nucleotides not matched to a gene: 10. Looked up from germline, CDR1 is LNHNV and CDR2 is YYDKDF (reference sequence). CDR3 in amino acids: CATSGLLADAYNEQFF. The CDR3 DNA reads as TGTGCCACCAGCGGCTTACTAGCGGACGCGTACAATGAGCAGTTCTTC.

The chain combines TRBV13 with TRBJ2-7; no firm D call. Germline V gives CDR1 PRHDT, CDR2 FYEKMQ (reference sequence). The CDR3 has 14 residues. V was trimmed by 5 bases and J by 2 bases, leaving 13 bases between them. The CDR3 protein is CASSPTTDAYEQYF. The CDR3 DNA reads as TGTGCCAGCAGCCCGACGACCGATGCCTACGAGCAGTACTTC.

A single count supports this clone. CDR3 sequence (DNA): TGTGCCACATCAAAACCGACCGGGCCACTGTCCTACAATGAGCAGTTCTTC. This translates into CATSKPTGPLSYNEQFF. This chain links TRBV7-9 with TRBJ2-1; D is undetermined. The CDR3 covers 17 residues. CDR1 and CDR2 from the germline V gene are SEHNR and FQNEAQ (reference sequence). The V end was cut by 10 bases, the J end by 1 base, with 23 bases between.

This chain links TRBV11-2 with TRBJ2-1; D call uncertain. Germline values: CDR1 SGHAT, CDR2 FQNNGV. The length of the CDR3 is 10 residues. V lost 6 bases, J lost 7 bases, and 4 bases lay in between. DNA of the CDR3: TGTGCCAGCAGGCAAAATGAGCAGTTCTTC. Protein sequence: CASRQNEQFF.

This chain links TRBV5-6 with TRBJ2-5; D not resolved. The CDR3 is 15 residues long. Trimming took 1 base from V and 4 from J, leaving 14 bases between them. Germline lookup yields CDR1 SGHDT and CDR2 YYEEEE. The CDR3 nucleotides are TGTGCCAGCAGCTTGATTACGGGCTCCGCAGAGACCCAGTACTTC. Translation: CASSLITGSAETQYF.

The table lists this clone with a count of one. The CDR3 is CASRGPGRGREAFF. For the CDR3, the DNA is TGTGCCAGCAGGGGCCCAGGTCGGGGTCGGGAAGCTTTCTTT. The chain employs TRBV2 and TRBJ1-1; D remains unclear. The CDR3 is made up of 14 amino acids. Germline CDR1 is SNHLY and CDR2 is FYNNEI. Trimming shortened V by 6 bases and J by 8 bases, and 19 bases separated the two germline ends.

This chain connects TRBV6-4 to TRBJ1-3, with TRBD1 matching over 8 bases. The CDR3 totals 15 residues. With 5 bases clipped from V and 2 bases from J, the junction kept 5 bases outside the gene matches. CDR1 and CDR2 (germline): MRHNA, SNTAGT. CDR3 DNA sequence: TGTGCCAGCAGTCCCGGGACAGGTGCTGGAAACACCATATATTTT. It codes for CASSPGTGAGNTIYF.

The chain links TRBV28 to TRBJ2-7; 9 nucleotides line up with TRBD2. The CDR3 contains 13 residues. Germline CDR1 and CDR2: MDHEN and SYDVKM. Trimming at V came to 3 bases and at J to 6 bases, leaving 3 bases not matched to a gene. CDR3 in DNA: TGTGCCAGCAGTTTGGGCGGGAGGGTCGAGCAGTACTTC. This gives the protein CASSLGGRVEQYF.

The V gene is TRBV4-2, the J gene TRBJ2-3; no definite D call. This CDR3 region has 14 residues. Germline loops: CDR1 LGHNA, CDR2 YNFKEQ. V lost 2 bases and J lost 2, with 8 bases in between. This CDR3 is CASSQRETTDTQYF. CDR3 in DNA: TGTGCCAGCAGCCAAAGGGAAACCACAGATACGCAGTATTTT.

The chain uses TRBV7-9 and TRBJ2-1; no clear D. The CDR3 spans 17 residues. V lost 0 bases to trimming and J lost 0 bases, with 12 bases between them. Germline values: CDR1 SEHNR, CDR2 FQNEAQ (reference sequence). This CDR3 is CASSLAQGRYSYNEQFF. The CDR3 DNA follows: TGTGCCAGCAGCTTAGCGCAAGGGCGCTACTCCTACAATGAGCAGTTCTTC.

This chain's CDR3 is CATSSGPGTEAFF. In nucleotides, the CDR3 is TGTGCCACCAGCAGCGGGCCTGGCACTGAAGCTTTCTTT. This chain uses TRBV15 with TRBJ1-1; D is ambiguous. The CDR3 contains 13 residues. V dropped 3 bases and J dropped 4 bases, with 9 bases sitting between them. Per germline, CDR1 LNHNV and CDR2 YYDKDF (reference sequence).

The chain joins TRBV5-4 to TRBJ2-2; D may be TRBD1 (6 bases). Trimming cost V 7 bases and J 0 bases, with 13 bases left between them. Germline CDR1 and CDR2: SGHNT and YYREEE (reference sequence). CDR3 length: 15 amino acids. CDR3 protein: CASGEGTTNTGELFF. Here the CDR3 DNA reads TGTGCCAGCGGGGAAGGGACAACGAACACCGGGGAGCTGTTTTTT.

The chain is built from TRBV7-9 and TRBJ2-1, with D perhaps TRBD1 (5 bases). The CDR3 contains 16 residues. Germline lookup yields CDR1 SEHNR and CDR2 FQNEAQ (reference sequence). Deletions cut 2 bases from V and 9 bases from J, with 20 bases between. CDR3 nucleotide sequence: TGTGCCAGCAGCTTAACCCGCAGGGAAGTTTTCGGTGAGCAGTTCTTC. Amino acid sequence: CASSLTRREVFGEQFF.

CDR3 protein: CASSHRGTYGYTF. The CDR3 DNA follows: TGTGCCAGCAGCCATAGGGGAACCTATGGCTACACCTTC. The V and J genes are TRBV3-1 (or the pseudogene TRBV3-2) and TRBJ1-2, with D possibly being TRBD1 (5 bases). This CDR3 contains 13 residues. Per the germline V gene, CDR1 is LGHDT and CDR2 is YNNKEL (reference sequence). V was clipped by 3 bases and J by 4 bases, with 9 bases between them.

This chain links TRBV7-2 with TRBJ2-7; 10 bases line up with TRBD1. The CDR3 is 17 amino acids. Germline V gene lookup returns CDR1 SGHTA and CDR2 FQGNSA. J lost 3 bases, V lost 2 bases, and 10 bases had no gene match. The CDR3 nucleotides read TGTGCCAGCAGCTTAATGTTGGGACAGGGGCCGGGCTACGAGCAGTACTTC. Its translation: CASSLMLGQGPGYEQYF.

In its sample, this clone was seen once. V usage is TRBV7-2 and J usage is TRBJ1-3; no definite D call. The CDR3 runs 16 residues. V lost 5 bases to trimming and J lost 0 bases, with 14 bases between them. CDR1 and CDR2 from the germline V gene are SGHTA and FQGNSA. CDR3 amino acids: CASSPHDPDSGNTIYF. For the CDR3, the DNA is TGTGCCAGCAGCCCACACGATCCCGACTCTGGAAACACCATATATTTT.

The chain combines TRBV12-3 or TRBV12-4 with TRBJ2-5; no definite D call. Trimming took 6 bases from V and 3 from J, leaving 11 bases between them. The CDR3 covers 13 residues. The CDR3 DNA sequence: TGTGCCAGCAGCCCCAAGGCCAAAGAGACCCAGTACTTC. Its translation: CASSPKAKETQYF.

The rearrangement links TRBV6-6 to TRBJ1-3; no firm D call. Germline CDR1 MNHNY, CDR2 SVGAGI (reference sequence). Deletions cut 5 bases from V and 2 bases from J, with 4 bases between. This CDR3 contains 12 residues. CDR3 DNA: TGTGCCAGCAGTAGCACTGGAAACACCATATATTTT. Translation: CASSSTGNTIYF.

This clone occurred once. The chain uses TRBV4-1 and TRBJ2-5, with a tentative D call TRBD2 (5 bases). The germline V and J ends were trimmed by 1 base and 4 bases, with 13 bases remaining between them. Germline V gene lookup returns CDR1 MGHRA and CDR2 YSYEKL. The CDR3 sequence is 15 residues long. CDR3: CASSQGRGFGETQYF. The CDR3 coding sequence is TGCGCCAGCAGCCAAGGGAGAGGGTTTGGAGAGACCCAGTACTTC.

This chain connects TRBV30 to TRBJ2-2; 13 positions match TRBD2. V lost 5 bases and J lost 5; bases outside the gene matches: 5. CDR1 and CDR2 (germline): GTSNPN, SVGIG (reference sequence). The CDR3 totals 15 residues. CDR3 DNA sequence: TGTGCCTGGGGGGGGACTAGCGGGACAACCGGGGAGCTGTTTTTT. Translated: CAWGGTSGTTGELFF.

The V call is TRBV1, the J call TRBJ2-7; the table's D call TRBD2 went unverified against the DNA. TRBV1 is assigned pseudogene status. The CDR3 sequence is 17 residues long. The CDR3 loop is CTSSQVDGSREPDEQYF. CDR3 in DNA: TGCACCAGCAGCCAAGTAGACGGGTCGCGGGAGCCCGACGAGCAGTACTTC.

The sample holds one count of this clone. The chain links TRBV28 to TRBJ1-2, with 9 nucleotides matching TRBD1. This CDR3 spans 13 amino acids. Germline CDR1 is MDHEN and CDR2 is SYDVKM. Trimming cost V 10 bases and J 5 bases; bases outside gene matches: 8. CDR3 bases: TGTGCCACCATGGGAGGGACAGGGTATGGCTACACCTTC. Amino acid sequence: CATMGGTGYGYTF.